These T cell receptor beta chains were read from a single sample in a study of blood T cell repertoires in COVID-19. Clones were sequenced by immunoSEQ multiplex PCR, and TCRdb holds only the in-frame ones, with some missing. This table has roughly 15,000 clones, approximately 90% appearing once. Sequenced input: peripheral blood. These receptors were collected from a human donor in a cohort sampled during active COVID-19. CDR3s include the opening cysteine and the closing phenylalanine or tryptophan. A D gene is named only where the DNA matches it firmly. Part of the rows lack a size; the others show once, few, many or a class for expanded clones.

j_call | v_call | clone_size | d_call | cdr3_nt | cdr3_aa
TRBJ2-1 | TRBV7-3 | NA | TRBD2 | TGTGCCAGCAGCTTAACGTTCACGAGACTAGCGGCCAATGAGCAGTTCTTC | CASSLTFTRLAANEQFF
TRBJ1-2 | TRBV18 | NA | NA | TGTGCCAGCTCGCCCGACACTAACTATGGCTACACCTTC | CASSPDTNYGYTF
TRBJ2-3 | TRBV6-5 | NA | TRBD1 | TGTGCCAGCAGTCTCAGAGGGGGCGTAAATACGCAGTATTTT | CASSLRGGVNTQYF
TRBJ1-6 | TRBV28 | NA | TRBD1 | TGTGCCAGCAGTTTATATAGGGACAGGGTTAATTCACCCCTCCACTTT | CASSLYRDRVNSPLHF
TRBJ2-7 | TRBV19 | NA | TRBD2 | TGTGCCAGTAGTATAGATCTAGCGGGAGGAACCTACGAGCAGTACTTC | CASSIDLAGGTYEQYF
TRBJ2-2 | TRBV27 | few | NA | TGTGCCAGCAGTTTATATCCCCCGGGAGCGGGCACCGGGGAGCTGTTTTTT | CASSLYPPGAGTGELFF
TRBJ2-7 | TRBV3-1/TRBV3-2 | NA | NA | TGTGCCAGCAGCCAACCCGAGGACGAGCAGTACTTC | CASSQPEDEQYF
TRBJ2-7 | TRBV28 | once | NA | TGTGCCAGCAGTTTGGCGGGGAGCTCCTACGAGCAGTACTTC | CASSLAGSSYEQYF
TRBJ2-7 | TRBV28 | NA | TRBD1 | TGTGCCAGCAGATCAGCCGGGACAGGGGGCTACGAGCAGTACTTC | CASRSAGTGGYEQYF
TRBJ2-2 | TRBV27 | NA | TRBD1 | TGTGCCAGCAGTGCCCCAAGACAGGGGACCGGGGAGCTGTTTTTT | CASSAPRQGTGELFF
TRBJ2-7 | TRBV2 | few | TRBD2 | TGTGCCAGCAGTCCCATACTAGCGGGAGAGTACGAGCAGTACTTC | CASSPILAGEYEQYF
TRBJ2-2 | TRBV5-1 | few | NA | TGCGCCAGCAGCTTGGCCCAGGGGGGCACCGGGGAGCTGTTTTTT | CASSLAQGGTGELFF
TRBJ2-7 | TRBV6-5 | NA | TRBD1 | TGTGCCAGCAGTAGGGGACAGGTTTACGAGCAGTACTTC | CASSRGQVYEQYF
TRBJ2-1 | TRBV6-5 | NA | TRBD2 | TGTGCCAGCAGGACTAGCGGTTTCTCCTACAATGAGCAGTTCTTC | CASRTSGFSYNEQFF
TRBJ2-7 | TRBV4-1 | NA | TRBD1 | TGCGCCAGCAGCCAGACCTCCGGGACAGCCGCCCATTCCTACGAGCAGTACTTC | CASSQTSGTAAHSYEQYF
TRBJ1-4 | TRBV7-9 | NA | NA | TGTGCCAGCAGCCACGTCAGAGGACCGAGGGATGAAAAACTGTTTTTT | CASSHVRGPRDEKLFF
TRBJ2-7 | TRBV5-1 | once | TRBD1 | TGCGCCAGCCGCCGGGACAGGGTTCACGAGCAGTACTTC | CASRRDRVHEQYF
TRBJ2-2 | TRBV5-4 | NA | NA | TGTGCCAGCAGCTTGGGTCGGGAGAACACCGGGGAGCTGTTTTTT | CASSLGRENTGELFF
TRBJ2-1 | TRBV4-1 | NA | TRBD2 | TGCGCCAGCAGCCAAGTGGGACTAGCGGGAGGGCGTGAGCAGTTCTTC | CASSQVGLAGGREQFF
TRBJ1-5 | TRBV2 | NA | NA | TGTGCCAGCCAGGAGGCTTATAGCAATCAGCCCCAGCATTTT | CASQEAYSNQPQHF
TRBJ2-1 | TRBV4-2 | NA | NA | TGTGCCAGCAGCCAAAAGGGGAATGAGCAGTTCTTC | CASSQKGNEQFF
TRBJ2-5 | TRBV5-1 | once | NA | TGCGCCAGCAGCTTATACTCGATTGCGGAGACCCAGTACTTC | CASSLYSIAETQYF
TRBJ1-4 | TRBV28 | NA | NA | TGTGCCAGCAGTCTGTCGGGGAGAAGGGAAAAACTGTTTTTT | CASSLSGRREKLFF
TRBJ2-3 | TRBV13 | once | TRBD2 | TGTGCCAGCAGCAAGGGACTAGCGGGAGGCAGCACAGATACGCAGTATTTT | CASSKGLAGGSTDTQYF
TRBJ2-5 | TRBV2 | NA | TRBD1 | TGTGCCAGCAGTGTACGGGACAGGGGGCGCGTGGAGACCCAGTACTTC | CASSVRDRGRVETQYF
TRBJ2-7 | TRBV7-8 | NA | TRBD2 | TGTGCCAGCAGCCCCGGGAGGTTATCTGCCTACGAGCAGTACTTC | CASSPGRLSAYEQYF